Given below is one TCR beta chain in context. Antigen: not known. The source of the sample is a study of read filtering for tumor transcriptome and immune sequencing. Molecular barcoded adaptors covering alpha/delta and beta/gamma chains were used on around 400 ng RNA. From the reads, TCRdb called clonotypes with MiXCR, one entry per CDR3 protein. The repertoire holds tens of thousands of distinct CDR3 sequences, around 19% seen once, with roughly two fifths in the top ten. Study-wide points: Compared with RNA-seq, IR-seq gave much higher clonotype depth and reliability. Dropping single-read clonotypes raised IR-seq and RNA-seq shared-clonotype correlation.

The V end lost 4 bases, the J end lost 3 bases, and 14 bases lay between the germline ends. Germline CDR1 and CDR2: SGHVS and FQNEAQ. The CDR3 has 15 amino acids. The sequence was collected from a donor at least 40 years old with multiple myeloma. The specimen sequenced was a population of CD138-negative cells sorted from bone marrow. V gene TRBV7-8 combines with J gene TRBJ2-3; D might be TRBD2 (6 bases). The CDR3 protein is CASSWGTLSTDTQYF. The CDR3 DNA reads TGTGCCAGCAGCTGGGGGACTCTGTCGACAGATACGCAGTATTTT.